These T cell receptor beta chains were read from a single sample in a study of cytomegalovirus exposure and HLA in healthy donors. Generated by immunoSEQ multiplex PCR, the TCRdb table keeps only in-frame clones and is missing some. The sample records about 180,000 clones, around four fifths being singletons. The sequenced material came from PBMCs. These receptors were taken from a woman in her 30s in good health and CMV-seronegative. Each CDR3 is given with its conserved first and last residue. The order of the fields is V gene, J gene, clone size, D gene, CDR3 protein, CDR3 DNA. A D gene is named only where the DNA matches it firmly. Size is omitted from some rows. Given values are once, few, many or a class for expanded clones.

TRBV7-2,TRBJ2-7,-,-,CASSFQGSNSYEQYF,TGTGCCAGCAGCTTTCAGGGGTCTAACTCCTACGAGCAGTACTTC
TRBV19,TRBJ1-5,-,-,CASSIDTGIYQPQHF,TGTGCCAGTAGTATAGATACAGGCATCTATCAGCCCCAGCATTTT
TRBV7-3,TRBJ2-1,-,TRBD1,CASSLRPGQGTHEQFF,TGTGCCAGCAGCTTACGCCCGGGACAGGGGACCCATGAGCAGTTCTTC
TRBV25-1,TRBJ1-1,-,TRBD1,CASSSPGTGQNTEAFF,TGTGCCAGCAGCTCTCCCGGGACAGGACAGAACACTGAAGCTTTCTTT
TRBV5-1,TRBJ2-5,-,-,CASRPGPQETQYF,TGCGCCAGCAGGCCAGGGCCCCAAGAGACCCAGTACTTC
TRBV9,TRBJ2-7,-,-,CASSVATSTYEQYF,TGTGCCAGCAGCGTAGCGACTTCAACCTACGAGCAGTACTTC
TRBV29-1,TRBJ2-3,-,TRBD2,CSVEASGLKDTQYF,TGCAGCGTTGAAGCTAGCGGGCTAAAAGATACGCAGTATTTT
TRBV10-2,TRBJ2-5,-,TRBD2,CATATSGETQYF,TGCGCCACCGCGACTAGCGGAGAGACCCAGTACTTC
TRBV6-1,TRBJ1-5,-,TRBD1,CASSEAGGSLQPQHF,TGTGCCAGCAGTGAAGCAGGGGGCTCGCTTCAGCCCCAGCATTTT
TRBV4-2,TRBJ1-5,few,TRBD1,CASSQEGTGGSQPQHF,TGTGCCAGCAGCCAAGAGGGGACAGGGGGCTCTCAGCCCCAGCATTTT
TRBV7-9,TRBJ2-7,-,TRBD1,CASSSGQRLGEQYF,TGTGCCAGCAGCTCGGGACAGCGGTTGGGAGAGCAGTACTTC
TRBV7-3,TRBJ2-7,-,-,CASSSLTGVVYEQYF,TGTGCCAGCAGCTCCCTGACGGGGGTTGTGTACGAGCAGTACTTC
TRBV19,TRBJ2-3,-,TRBD1,CASSAGQAVGDTQYF,TGTGCCAGTAGTGCGGGACAGGCTGTTGGTGATACGCAGTATTTT
TRBV5-1,TRBJ2-5,once,TRBD1,CASKTGTVQETQYF,TGCGCCAGTAAGACCGGGACAGTCCAAGAGACCCAGTACTTC
TRBV19,TRBJ2-7,once,TRBD1,CASRKIGDRDEQYF,TGTGCCAGTAGGAAGATCGGGGACAGGGACGAGCAGTACTTC
TRBV5-1,TRBJ1-6,-,TRBD1,CASSWSDRGNSPLHF,TGCGCCAGCAGCTGGTCGGACAGGGGGAATTCACCCCTCCACTTT
TRBV5-6,TRBJ1-6,-,-,CASSRTERNSPLHF,TGTGCCAGCAGCAGGACAGAAAGGAATTCACCCCTCCACTTT
TRBV30,TRBJ1-5,-,-,CAWSVGLGNQPQHF,TGTGCCTGGAGTGTCGGGTTAGGCAATCAGCCCCAGCATTTT
TRBV2,TRBJ1-5,few,-,CASSVQSNQPQHF,TGTGCCAGCAGTGTGCAGAGCAATCAGCCCCAGCATTTT
TRBV27,TRBJ2-1,-,TRBD2,CASRSTSGTGNEQFF,TGTGCCAGCAGGTCGACTAGCGGGACAGGCAATGAGCAGTTCTTC